This record concerns one T cell receptor (beta chain) sequence. Its antigen is undetermined. The record originates from a study of OX40 agonist ivuxolimab in advanced cancers. Broader study findings: Normalized expansion of T-cell clones was also low for some nonresponders. Expanded clones belonging to CD8+ T cells outnumbered, on average, those of CD4+.

Produced via immunoSEQ multiplex PCR; TCRdb's table is partial and in-frame only. The table lists some 71,000 clones, almost 85% of them singletons, with 6% to 9.5% in the top ten. The germline CDR1 and CDR2 sequences are GTSNPN and SVGIG (reference sequence). Trimming took off 6 bases at V and 4 bases at J, with 9 bases between the two ends. This CDR3 contains 12 residues. V usage is TRBV30 and J usage is TRBJ1-4; D remains unclear. The receptor comes from an adult with an advanced solid tumor such as melanoma, head and neck, liver or kidney cancer. The starting material was CD4+ or CD8+ T cells sorted from blood, obtained in a trial of the OX40 agonist ivuxolimab. The CDR3 bases are TGTGCCTGCGACACGATTAATGAAAAACTGTTTTTT. Residues: CACDTINEKLFF.